Following are 22 T cell receptor beta chains from one sample sequenced in a study of T cell responses to AZD1222 COVID-19 vaccine. The data were produced by immunoSEQ multiplex PCR, yet TCRdb's version contains in-frame clones alone and is incomplete. The sample gives some 97,000 clones, 87% of which show up once; just over 4% is in the top ten. The sequenced sample was peripheral blood, obtained on day 0 of MenACWY control vaccination. These TCRs come from an adult in good health.

Of note for this clone: One end of the junction fails to match germline, which may point to a read error. The CDR3 DNA is TGTGCCAGCAGAGAAGCGGGACTACCACCCTACGAGCAGTACTTC. Translating it yields CASREAGLPPYEQYF. The chain links TRBV6-1 to TRBJ2-7, with TRBD2 matching over 7 bases. Per the germline V gene, CDR1 is MNHNS and CDR2 is SASEGT. The CDR3 totals 15 residues.

The chain links TRBV6-6 to TRBJ1-5, with a tentative D call TRBD1 (5 bases). The ends were cut back, 6 bases at V and 5 bases at J, with 14 bases in the middle. The germline V gene encodes CDR1 MNHNY and CDR2 SVGAGI (reference sequence). This CDR3 contains 14 residues. The CDR3 region is CASSGGGYDQPQHF. CDR3 bases: TGTGCCAGCAGCGGCGGGGGGTATGATCAGCCCCAGCATTTT.

The J gene is TRBJ1-1, the V gene TRBV11-2; unclear D gene. The CDR3 contains 15 residues. Germline V lookup: CDR1 SGHAT, CDR2 FQNNGV. V was clipped by 4 bases and J by 1 base, with 13 bases between them. The CDR3 spells CASSSLARSNTEAFF. Written as DNA, the CDR3 is TGTGCCAGCAGCTCCCTAGCCAGGTCGAACACTGAAGCTTTCTTT.

The chain uses TRBV5-4 and TRBJ1-1; D gene unclear. The germline gives CDR1 SGHNT, CDR2 YYREEE (reference sequence). V lost 5 bases and J lost 0, with 11 bases in between. This CDR3 spans 14 amino acids. This chain's CDR3 is CASRDPLMNTEAFF. DNA for the CDR3: TGTGCCAGCAGGGACCCGCTTATGAACACTGAAGCTTTCTTT.

The V call is TRBV9, the J call TRBJ1-2; 8 bases agree with TRBD1. Germline-derived CDR1 and CDR2 are SGDLS and YYNGEE. The CDR3 extends over 16 amino acids. The trim removed 4 bases at V and 4 bases at J, leaving 12 bases unmatched. DNA of the CDR3: TGTGCCAGCAGCTCGGGACAGGCAGGGAGTGGCTATGGCTACACCTTC. It is translated as CASSSGQAGSGYGYTF.

This clone is a singleton in its sample. The chain employs TRBV2 and TRBJ1-1, with D uncertain. Germline lookup yields CDR1 SNHLY and CDR2 FYNNEI. The ends were cut back, 10 bases at V and 4 bases at J, with 13 bases in the middle. The CDR3 runs 12 residues. The DNA for the CDR3 is TGTGCCACCGCTGGATTGGGCACTGAAGCTTTCTTT. Translating gives CATAGLGTEAFF.

The chain is built from TRBV3-1 (or the pseudogene TRBV3-2) and TRBJ1-2; D might be TRBD1 (5 bases). CDR3 length equals 13 residues. Germline CDR1 is LGHDT and CDR2 is YNNKEL (reference sequence). With 3 bases removed from V and 0 bases from J, the gap between germline ends came to 5 bases. The CDR3 DNA sequence: TGTGCCAGCAGCCAGGGGGCTAACTATGGCTACACCTTC. This translates into CASSQGANYGYTF.

This sequence joins TRBV3-1 (or the pseudogene TRBV3-2) and TRBJ2-7, with D tentatively TRBD1 (6 bases). This CDR3 is 14 amino acids long. CDR1 and CDR2 from the germline V gene are LGHDT and YNNKEL (reference sequence). V was cut by 0 bases and J by 6 bases, with 12 bases left in between. The CDR3 DNA reads TGTGCCAGCAGCCAAGATCTTCAGGGGCGCGAGCAGTACTTC. Translation gives CASSQDLQGREQYF.

The V call is TRBV15, the J call TRBJ1-1; maybe TRBD1 (5 bases). Per germline, CDR1 LNHNV and CDR2 YYDKDF (reference sequence). V dropped 0 bases and J dropped 5 bases, with 13 bases sitting between them. This CDR3 spans 15 amino acids. The DNA for the CDR3 is TGTGCCACCAGCAGAGAGGGGCGAACGGGGACTGAAGCTTTCTTT. It encodes CATSREGRTGTEAFF.

J is TRBJ1-4 and V is TRBV28; maybe TRBD1 (5 bases). This CDR3 is 14 amino acids long. The ends were cut back, 3 bases at V and 7 bases at J, with 12 bases in the middle. CDR1 is MDHEN and CDR2 is SYDVKM in the germline V gene. This CDR3 is CASSLAQGSEKLFF. The CDR3 bases are TGTGCCAGCAGTTTGGCGCAGGGTAGTGAAAAACTGTTTTTT. Variable domain in full (rest from reference TRBV28 and TRBJ1-4): DVKVTQSSRYLVKRTGEKVFLECVQDMDHENMFWYRQDPGLGLRLIYFSYDVKMKEKGDIPEGYSVSREKKERFSLILESASTNQTSMYLCASSLAQGSEKLFFGSGTQLSVL.

The rearrangement uses TRBV18 and TRBJ1-4; no firm D call. The CDR3 extends over 16 amino acids. Germline V gene data show CDR1 as KGHSH and CDR2 as LQKENI. The V end was cut by 1 base, the J end by 7 bases, with 16 bases between. CDR3 amino acids: CASSPQEGFPSEKLFF. In DNA, the CDR3 is TGTGCCAGCTCACCACAGGAGGGTTTCCCCTCTGAAAAACTGTTTTTT.

CDR3 sequence reads: CATLDGINEKLFF. CDR3 DNA: TGTGCCACCTTAGACGGGATTAATGAAAAACTGTTTTTT. The chain uses TRBV28 and TRBJ1-4; D gene uncertain. This CDR3 is 13 amino acids long. CDR1 and CDR2 from the germline V gene are MDHEN and SYDVKM. V lost 10 bases to trimming and J lost 4 bases, with 13 bases between them.

This clone has more than one count but fewer than ten. V and J are TRBV6-2 or TRBV6-3 and TRBJ1-5; tentative D call: TRBD1 (6 bases). The CDR3 consists of 15 residues. The V and J ends lost 1 base and 2 bases respectively, with 9 bases between them. Germline V gives CDR1 MNHEY, CDR2 SVGEGT. The CDR3 bases are TGTGCCAGCAGTTACTTGGACAGACGCAATCAGCCCCAGCATTTT. Residues: CASSYLDRRNQPQHF.

The rearrangement uses TRBV19 and TRBJ2-2; D ambiguous. Germline V lookup: CDR1 LNHDA, CDR2 SQIVND (reference sequence). The CDR3 runs to 15 residues. Trimming cost V 1 base and J 4 bases, with 10 bases left between them. The CDR3 DNA reads as TGTGCCAGTAGTATAGGCCCCCTGGGCACCGGGGAGCTGTTTTTT. Amino acids: CASSIGPLGTGELFF.

The V call is TRBV20-1, the J call TRBJ1-3; D unclear. V lost 3 bases, J lost 4 bases, and 4 bases lay in between. The CDR3 is 11 residues long. Germline CDR1 and CDR2: DFQATT and SNEGSKA (reference sequence). The CDR3 sequence is CSARDGNTIYF. The CDR3 coding sequence is TGCAGTGCTAGGGACGGAAACACCATATATTTT.

The chain is built from TRBV4-3 and TRBJ2-1; a weak D match, TRBD1 (6 bases). The CDR3 totals 15 residues. The V end was cut by 1 base, the J end by 5 bases, with 12 bases between. CDR1 and CDR2 (germline): LGHNA, YSLEER. As DNA, the CDR3 is TGCGCCAGCAGCCAAGGGGGGCTGGGTAACAATGAGCAGTTCTTC. Its protein is CASSQGGLGNNEQFF.

This clone has only a few counts. This chain links TRBV28 with TRBJ2-5; TRBD1 might be the D (6 bases). The CDR3 consists of 14 residues. The germline V gene encodes CDR1 MDHEN and CDR2 SYDVKM. The V gene lost 4 bases and the J gene lost 5 bases, with 14 bases spanning the gap. DNA of the CDR3: TGTGCCAGCAGTTGGACAGTTACGGGGGAGACCCAGTACTTC. Translated: CASSWTVTGETQYF.

This rearrangement joins TRBV7-8 to TRBJ1-3; D is uncertain. V was cut by 8 bases and J by 0 bases, with 11 bases left in between. This CDR3 spans 14 amino acids. Per germline, CDR1 SGHVS and CDR2 FQNEAQ. The CDR3 region has the DNA TGTGCCAGCTCAGCTATCTTCTCTGGAAACACCATATATTTT. It is translated as CASSAIFSGNTIYF.

This clone was counted a single time. The CDR3 is CASSLERESTGELFF. CDR3 coding DNA: TGTGCCAGCAGCTTAGAGCGGGAGAGCACCGGGGAGCTGTTTTTT. The chain employs TRBV11-2 and TRBJ2-2; 7 bases align to TRBD2. CDR1 and CDR2 from the germline V gene are SGHAT and FQNNGV. The V segment lost 0 bases and the J segment 4 bases; nucleotides outside the gene matches: 2. This CDR3 spans 15 amino acids.

This chain connects TRBV7-2 to TRBJ2-7; 12 nucleotides align to TRBD1. CDR1 is SGHTA and CDR2 is FQGNSA in the germline V gene. Trimming at V came to 3 bases and at J to 5 bases, leaving 8 bases not matched to a gene. The CDR3 runs 16 residues. The CDR3 bases are TGTGCCAGCAGCTTCGAGCCGGGACAGGGGGCAAACGAGCAGTACTTC. This encodes CASSFEPGQGANEQYF.

This clone was seen only once. The DNA for the CDR3 is TGTGCCAGCAGTTACTCGGCCCAGCCCCAGCATTTT. Protein product: CASSYSAQPQHF. The chain employs TRBV6-6 and TRBJ1-5; D ambiguous. Germline loops: CDR1 MNHNY, CDR2 SVGAGI (reference sequence). The V end was cut by 0 bases, the J end by 7 bases, with 4 bases between. The CDR3 is 12 amino acids.

The chain couples TRBV28 to TRBJ2-7, with D possibly being TRBD1 (6 bases). The CDR3 contains 16 residues. The germline V gene has CDR1 MDHEN and CDR2 SYDVKM. V was clipped by 6 bases and J by 3 bases, with 21 bases between them. CDR3 in amino acids: CASSPWVTGSLYEQYF. For the CDR3, the DNA is TGTGCCAGCAGCCCATGGGTTACAGGGTCACTCTACGAGCAGTACTTC.